This paragraph reports one TCR beta chain. Lamina propria and intraepithelial lymphocytes were released by processing graft tissue. Looked up from germline, CDR1 is MGHRA and CDR2 is YSYEKL. This CDR3 spans 15 amino acids. After removal of 1 base from V and 1 base from J, the junction contained 2 bases not matched to a gene. These data originate in a study of graft-versus-host responses after intestinal transplantation. Assay used: immunoSEQ multiplex PCR; TCRdb lists only in-frame clones, some missing. The sample includes roughly 23,000 clones, around 80% of them seen just once. Sample: ileum tissue, taken 12 days after intestinal transplant. The chain is built from TRBV4-1 and TRBJ2-7; 9 bases align to TRBD2. This clonotype was obtained from a human patient who received an intestinal transplant, so some T cells may come from the graft donor. CDR3 DNA sequence: TGCGCCAGCAGCCAAGCTAGCGGGGTATCCTACGAGCAGTACTTC. Encoded protein: CASSQASGVSYEQYF.